The 16 T cell receptor beta chains below all came from one sample that was sequenced in a study of T cells after yellow fever vaccination. A single record per CDR3 protein comes from TCRdb applying MiXCR to the 5' RACE reads. The data show 110,000 to 150,000 distinct CDR3 sequences, with less than 8.5% seen just once and under 0.7% held by the top ten. Sequenced here: CD4+ T cells sorted from PBMCs, sampled 10 days after the yellow fever booster vaccination. Receptors originate from a man aged 25 to 45 who received the YFV17D yellow fever vaccine.

This clonotype was observed at least ten times. The rearrangement links TRBV2 to TRBJ2-5; D ambiguous. CDR3 length equals 15 residues. V was clipped by 7 bases and J by 0 bases, with 15 bases between them. The germline gives CDR1 SNHLY, CDR2 FYNNEI. This CDR3 reads CASNRLLRYQETQYF. The CDR3 bases are TGTGCCAGCAACCGCCTTCTTCGGTACCAAGAGACCCAGTACTTC. The variable domain in full, with the rest retrieved from reference TRBV2 and TRBJ2-5, is EPEVTQTPSHQVTQMGQEVILRCVPISNHLYFYWYRQILGQKVEFLVSFYNNEISEKSEIFDDQFSVERPDGSNFTLKIRSTKLEDSAMYFCASNRLLRYQETQYFGPGTRLLVL.

This clonotype was picked up a small number of times. J is TRBJ2-7 and V is TRBV7-2; 7 bases fit TRBD2. The germline CDR1 and CDR2 sequences are SGHTA and FQGNSA. The CDR3 runs 16 residues. V trimming: 5 bases; J trimming: 3 bases; junction bases outside the gene matches: 13. This CDR3 is CASSGSPREGNYEQYF. As DNA, the CDR3 is TGTGCCAGCAGCGGAAGCCCCAGGGAGGGGAACTACGAGCAGTACTTC. Using reference TRBV7-2 and TRBJ2-7 for the parts outside the CDR3, the full variable domain is GAGVSQSPSNKVTEKGKDVELRCDPISGHTALYWYRQSLGQGLEFLIYFQGNSAPDKSGLPSDRFSAERTGGSVSTLTIQRTQQEDSAVYLCASSGSPREGNYEQYFGPGTRLTVT.

There are a few counts of this clonotype. The V call is TRBV5-4, the J call TRBJ2-7, with a possible D match to TRBD2 (6 bases). Germline loops: CDR1 SGHNT, CDR2 YYREEE (reference sequence). Trimming cost V 4 bases and J 7 bases, with 6 bases left between them. This CDR3 has 10 residues. The CDR3 spells CASSGGEQYF. CDR3 DNA sequence: TGTGCCAGCAGCGGGGGGGAGCAGTACTTC.

This clonotype appeared many times. V gene TRBV7-2 combines with J gene TRBJ2-1; tentative D call: TRBD2 (5 bases). V lost 3 bases, J lost 10 bases, and 13 bases lay in between. This CDR3 spans 13 amino acids. CDR1 is SGHTA, CDR2 FQGNSA, per germline. The CDR3 is CASSFSQRAEQFF. The CDR3 coding sequence is TGTGCCAGCAGCTTTTCGCAGAGGGCGGAGCAGTTCTTC.

At least ten counts were recorded for this clonotype. V is TRBV6-5 and J is TRBJ2-5; 7 positions match TRBD1. Germline V gives CDR1 MNHEY, CDR2 SVGAGI. The CDR3 has 14 residues. J was trimmed by 5 bases and V by 0 bases; bases with no gene match: 3. CDR3 residues: CASSYSGQWETQYF. CDR3 nucleotides: TGTGCCAGCAGTTACTCGGGACAGTGGGAGACCCAGTACTTC.

This clonotype was seen only a few times. The rearrangement joins TRBV6-4 to TRBJ2-7; 11 bases are a match to TRBD2. CDR1 is MRHNA and CDR2 is SNTAGT in the germline V gene. This CDR3 region has 14 residues. V lost 7 bases to trimming and J lost 4 bases; unmatched junction nucleotides: 6. The CDR3 region is CASIRTSGSYEQYF. CDR3 nucleotides: TGTGCCAGCATAAGAACTAGCGGGAGTTACGAGCAGTACTTC.

This clonotype appeared many times. The V call is TRBV7-2, the J call TRBJ2-5; perhaps D is TRBD1 or TRBD2 (5 bases each). Trimming shortened V by 1 base and J by 6 bases, and 12 bases separated the two germline ends. The CDR3 length is 14 residues. From germline, CDR1 is SGHTA and CDR2 FQGNSA. This chain's CDR3 is CASSLEGTPKTQYF. The CDR3 DNA sequence: TGTGCCAGCAGCTTAGAGGGGACCCCCAAGACCCAGTACTTC. Full variable domain (outside the CDR3, taken from reference TRBV7-2 and TRBJ2-5): GAGVSQSPSNKVTEKGKDVELRCDPISGHTALYWYRQSLGQGLEFLIYFQGNSAPDKSGLPSDRFSAERTGGSVSTLTIQRTQQEDSAVYLCASSLEGTPKTQYFGPGTRLLVL.

This clonotype has only a few counts. This chain uses TRBV5-4 with TRBJ2-1; TRBD2 matches 14 bases. V was pared by 4 bases and J by 9 bases, with 12 bases of the junction left unmatched. The CDR3 runs to 17 residues. From germline, CDR1 is SGHNT and CDR2 YYREEE (reference sequence). The CDR3 is CASSTGTSGSLVSEQFF. In nucleotides, the CDR3 is TGTGCCAGCAGCACCGGGACTAGCGGGAGCTTAGTTAGTGAGCAGTTCTTC.

This clonotype was seen at least ten times. This chain connects TRBV7-2 to TRBJ2-5; D call uncertain. V shed 2 bases and J shed 2 bases, with 9 bases lying between them. CDR1 is SGHTA and CDR2 is FQGNSA in the germline V gene. This CDR3 is 14 amino acids long. CDR3 bases: TGTGCCAGCAGCTTATTTCCGAGGCAAGAGACCCAGTACTTC. Encoded protein: CASSLFPRQETQYF.

This clonotype appeared many times. V gene TRBV14 combines with J gene TRBJ2-5, with 9 bases matching TRBD2. The J segment lost 5 bases and the V segment lost 5 bases, leaving 6 bases of the junction unmatched. Germline CDR1 SGHDN, CDR2 FVKESK. CDR3 size: 14 residues. The CDR3 DNA is TGTGCCAGCAGCGGACTAGCGCTCAGGGAGACCCAGTACTTC. Its translation: CASSGLALRETQYF.

This clonotype appeared many times. The chain has TRBV24-1 and TRBJ2-1; TRBD1 might be the D (5 bases). The CDR3 extends over 12 amino acids. V lost 0 bases to trimming and J lost 14 bases, with 10 bases between them. The germline V gene encodes CDR1 KGHDR and CDR2 SFDVKD. The chain's CDR3 is CATSDLRTGEFF. The CDR3 DNA sequence: TGTGCCACCAGTGATTTGAGAACAGGAGAGTTCTTC.

In this sample, this clonotype turned up many times. V usage is TRBV19 and J usage is TRBJ2-2; D possibly matches TRBD1 or TRBD2 (5 bases each). This CDR3 spans 15 amino acids. V dropped 4 bases and J dropped 0 bases, with 9 bases sitting between them. Germline CDR1 is LNHDA and CDR2 is SQIVND (reference sequence). The DNA of the CDR3 is TGTGCCAGTAGTACGGGACCGTCGAACACCGGGGAGCTGTTTTTT. It yields the protein CASSTGPSNTGELFF.

This clonotype was picked up many times. The CDR3 nucleotides read TGTGCCAGCAGTTTAAAAACGGGGAACTATGGCTACACCTTC. It encodes CASSLKTGNYGYTF. The V call is TRBV12-3 or TRBV12-4, the J call TRBJ1-2; the D is unclear. V lost 2 bases and J lost 2, with 9 bases in between. The CDR3 totals 14 residues.

The rearrangement joins TRBV20-1 to TRBJ2-3, with D maybe TRBD2 (5 bases). The CDR3 runs to 14 residues. Germline CDR1 is DFQATT and CDR2 is SNEGSKA (reference sequence). The germline V and J ends were trimmed by 1 base and 1 base, with 9 bases remaining between them. The CDR3 sequence: CSARGEYGTDTQYF. In DNA, the CDR3 is TGCAGTGCTAGAGGGGAGTATGGCACAGATACGCAGTATTTT.

Ten or more counts support this clonotype. A much larger clone differs from this one at a single base, so this may be a read error. The chain is built from TRBV5-6 and TRBJ2-1; D call uncertain. Trimming removed 2 bases from V and 7 bases from J, with 4 bases in between. Germline lookup yields CDR1 SGHDT and CDR2 YYEEEE. The CDR3 sequence is 11 residues long. CDR3 in DNA: TGTGCCAGCAGCTTCGAAAATGAGCAGTTCTTC. Amino acids: CASSFENEQFF.

In its sample, this clonotype was seen a few times. V gene TRBV9 combines with J gene TRBJ2-4; D is ambiguous. Germline CDR1 and CDR2: SGDLS and YYNGEE. The V and J ends lost 10 bases and 2 bases respectively, with 4 bases between them. CDR3 length equals 10 residues. The CDR3 nucleotides are TGTGCCGACACCAAAAACATTCAGTACTTC. Amino acid sequence: CADTKNIQYF.